The rows below give T cell receptor beta chains drawn from one sample of a study of blood T cell repertoires in COVID-19. The data were produced by immunoSEQ multiplex PCR, yet TCRdb's version contains in-frame clones alone and is incomplete. In the table there are approximately 150,000 clones, around four fifths of which are singletons. What was sequenced was peripheral blood. The receptor source for this set is a woman of 80 years or more with COVID-19, enrolled during active disease. The CDR3 runs from the conserved cysteine through the conserved F or W. D genes are given only for firm matches. Expanded clones get a size class; other rows say once, few or many, or leave the size out.

j_gene: TRBJ2-5
v_gene: TRBV10-1
d_gene: -
abundance: -
CDR3aa: CASSELTPGHPEEETQYF
CDR3nt: TGCGCCAGCAGTGAATTAACCCCGGGACATCCGGAGGAGGAGACCCAGTACTTC

j_gene: TRBJ1-1
v_gene: TRBV4-1
d_gene: TRBD1
abundance: -
CDR3aa: CASSQDQDREAFF
CDR3nt: TGCGCCAGCAGCCAAGATCAGGACAGGGAAGCTTTCTTT

j_gene: TRBJ1-1
v_gene: TRBV12-3/TRBV12-4
d_gene: -
abundance: -
CDR3aa: CASNLLAFF
CDR3nt: TGTGCCAGCAATCTCCTAGCTTTCTTT

j_gene: TRBJ1-6
v_gene: TRBV13
d_gene: TRBD1
abundance: few
CDR3aa: CASSLGDRDSPLHF
CDR3nt: TGTGCCAGCAGCTTAGGCGACAGGGATTCACCCCTCCACTTT

j_gene: TRBJ2-5
v_gene: TRBV2
d_gene: TRBD2
abundance: few
CDR3aa: CASSDVAGGQETQYF
CDR3nt: TGTGCCAGCAGTGATGTAGCGGGAGGACAAGAGACCCAGTACTTC

j_gene: TRBJ1-4
v_gene: TRBV7-9
d_gene: -
abundance: -
CDR3aa: CASSPRAGGEKLFF
CDR3nt: TGTGCCAGCAGCCCCCGTGCGGGGGGTGAAAAACTGTTTTTT

j_gene: TRBJ2-5
v_gene: TRBV25-1
d_gene: -
abundance: once
CDR3aa: CASSPLGHLQETQYF
CDR3nt: TGTGCCAGCAGTCCACTCGGACATTTACAAGAGACCCAGTACTTC

j_gene: TRBJ1-4
v_gene: TRBV6-1
d_gene: -
abundance: -
CDR3aa: CASSDGGLGEKLFF
CDR3nt: TGTGCCAGCAGTGACGGGGGGCTGGGGGAAAAACTGTTTTTT

j_gene: TRBJ2-7
v_gene: TRBV18
d_gene: TRBD2
abundance: few
CDR3aa: CASSPPGLAGGLSYEQYF
CDR3nt: TGTGCCAGCTCACCACCGGGACTAGCGGGGGGGCTCTCCTACGAGCAGTACTTC

j_gene: TRBJ2-7
v_gene: TRBV10-1
d_gene: TRBD2
abundance: -
CDR3aa: CASSRFAYGTSVEQYF
CDR3nt: TGCGCCAGCAGCAGGTTCGCCTACGGGACTAGCGTCGAGCAGTACTTC

j_gene: TRBJ2-1
v_gene: TRBV7-2
d_gene: TRBD2
abundance: -
CDR3aa: CASSLVLLAGGRNEQFF
CDR3nt: TGTGCCAGCAGCTTAGTCCTACTAGCGGGAGGGAGGAATGAGCAGTTCTTC

j_gene: TRBJ2-1
v_gene: TRBV5-1
d_gene: -
abundance: few
CDR3aa: CASSRAPDLYNEQFF
CDR3nt: TGCGCCAGCAGCAGAGCGCCAGACTTATACAATGAGCAGTTCTTC

j_gene: TRBJ2-3
v_gene: TRBV3-1/TRBV3-2
d_gene: -
abundance: -
CDR3aa: CASSQDSDTQYF
CDR3nt: TGTGCCAGCAGCCAAGATTCGGATACGCAGTATTTT

j_gene: TRBJ2-1
v_gene: TRBV7-8
d_gene: -
abundance: -
CDR3aa: CASSLISNEQFF
CDR3nt: TGTGCCAGCAGCTTAATTAGCAATGAGCAGTTCTTC

j_gene: TRBJ2-7
v_gene: TRBV20-1
d_gene: -
abundance: -
CDR3aa: CSSGNRNEQYF
CDR3nt: TGCAGCTCCGGGAACAGAAACGAGCAGTACTTC

j_gene: TRBJ2-7
v_gene: TRBV6-1
d_gene: TRBD1
abundance: -
CDR3aa: CASSKDREASEQYF
CDR3nt: TGTGCCAGCAGCAAGGACAGGGAAGCGAGTGAGCAGTACTTC

j_gene: TRBJ2-5
v_gene: TRBV2
d_gene: TRBD2
abundance: -
CDR3aa: CASRGLAGGSETQYF
CDR3nt: TGTGCCAGCAGGGGACTAGCGGGGGGCTCAGAGACCCAGTACTTC

j_gene: TRBJ1-2
v_gene: TRBV9
d_gene: TRBD1
abundance: -
CDR3aa: CASAWGQGRGYTF
CDR3nt: TGTGCCAGCGCCTGGGGACAGGGACGTGGCTACACCTTC

j_gene: TRBJ2-1
v_gene: TRBV6-6
d_gene: TRBD2
abundance: -
CDR3aa: CASSPTGTSGGRYSYNEQFF
CDR3nt: TGTGCCAGCAGCCCCACCGGGACTAGCGGGGGAAGATACTCCTACAATGAGCAGTTCTTC

j_gene: TRBJ1-5
v_gene: TRBV7-3
d_gene: -
abundance: -
CDR3aa: CASSMSPFQPQHF
CDR3nt: TGTGCCAGCAGCATGAGCCCCTTTCAGCCCCAGCATTTT

j_gene: TRBJ2-2
v_gene: TRBV2
d_gene: TRBD1
abundance: few
CDR3aa: CASSRQGKNTGELFF
CDR3nt: TGTGCCAGCAGTCGACAGGGGAAGAACACCGGGGAGCTGTTTTTT

j_gene: TRBJ1-1
v_gene: TRBV7-9
d_gene: -
abundance: -
CDR3aa: CASSSYTNTEAFF
CDR3nt: TGTGCCAGCAGCTCTTACACGAACACTGAAGCTTTCTTT

j_gene: TRBJ1-5
v_gene: TRBV19
d_gene: -
abundance: -
CDR3aa: CASSISPLTVRSNQPQHF
CDR3nt: TGTGCCAGTAGTATATCCCCTTTGACAGTGAGAAGCAATCAGCCCCAGCATTTT

j_gene: TRBJ2-1
v_gene: TRBV27
d_gene: TRBD1
abundance: -
CDR3aa: CASKPGTGGAYNEQFF
CDR3nt: TGTGCCAGCAAACCCGGGACAGGGGGCGCCTACAATGAGCAGTTCTTC

j_gene: TRBJ2-1
v_gene: TRBV6-5
d_gene: TRBD2
abundance: -
CDR3aa: CASKTIGLVGNEQFF
CDR3nt: TGTGCCAGCAAAACCATAGGACTAGTGGGCAATGAGCAGTTCTTC